Each of the 23 T cell receptor beta chains below was sequenced from the same sample in a study of identical twins. TCRdb recomputed calls from the 5' RACE reads with MiXCR, one row per CDR3 protein. The data show about 550,000 distinct CDR3 sequences, about a fifth seen once. This sample was also put to use in a study of yellow fever vaccine responses in identical twins.

The sequencing input was CD4+ T cells sorted from blood. Every receptor here comes from a woman aged 18-29 years in good health.

CDR3 in amino acids: CASSPPGTVNTEAFF. DNA for the CDR3: TGTGCCAGCTCACCGCCTGGGACAGTGAACACTGAAGCTTTCTTT. This chain links TRBV18 with TRBJ1-1, with 7 bases lining up with TRBD1. CDR1 KGHSH and CDR2 LQKENI come from the germline V gene. V lost 3 bases, J lost 0 bases, and 4 bases stayed unmatched. The CDR3 covers 15 residues.

V gene TRBV3-1 combines with J gene TRBJ2-1; 8 positions match TRBD2. This CDR3 region has 14 residues. Trimming cost V 4 bases and J 6 bases; bases outside gene matches: 5. In germline, CDR1 is LGHDT, CDR2 YNNKEL (reference sequence). The CDR3 protein is CASSRSGTSNEQFF. CDR3 in DNA: TGTGCCAGCAGCCGAAGCGGGACTAGCAATGAGCAGTTCTTC.

CDR3 nucleotide sequence: TGCGCCAGCAGCAAGGTAGCCGGGGAGCTGTTTTTT. Its protein is CASSKVAGELFF. The chain joins TRBV5-1 to TRBJ2-2, with unresolved D. The CDR3 length is 12 residues. The germline V and J ends were trimmed by 4 bases and 6 bases, with 7 bases remaining between them. CDR1 is SGHRS and CDR2 is YFSETQ in the germline V gene.

This chain connects TRBV3-1 to TRBJ1-3; D is uncertain. The germline V gene encodes CDR1 LGHDT and CDR2 YNNKEL (reference sequence). CDR3 size: 16 residues. Between the trimmed V and J ends, which lost 1 base and 0 bases, there was a span of 10 bases. CDR3 in DNA: TGTGCCAGCAGCCAAGTCCCCCCGATCTCTGGAAACACCATATATTTT. As protein: CASSQVPPISGNTIYF.

This sequence joins TRBV6-2 or TRBV6-3 and TRBJ2-7; 9 bases agree with TRBD1. The CDR3 has 15 amino acids. V lost 0 bases, J lost 7 bases, and 7 bases stayed unmatched. Looked up from germline, CDR1 is MNHEY and CDR2 is SVGEGT. The CDR3 bases are TGTGCCAGCAGTTACTCAACCGGGACAGGGCGGGAGCAGTACTTC. Translation: CASSYSTGTGREQYF.

This clonotype was observed a few times. The chain employs TRBV5-1 and TRBJ2-1; 8 bases line up with TRBD2. This CDR3 contains 16 residues. Germline V lookup: CDR1 SGHRS, CDR2 YFSETQ. Trimming took 1 base from V and 2 from J; bases not matched to a gene: 5. CDR3 nucleotide sequence: TGCGCCAGCAGCTTGATGGTCGGGGGGGCCTACAATGAGCAGTTCTTC. Amino acid sequence: CASSLMVGGAYNEQFF.

The rearrangement uses TRBV20-1 and TRBJ2-1; no reliable D call. V gave up 5 bases and J gave up 0 bases, with 8 bases separating them. Germline-derived CDR1 and CDR2 are DFQATT and SNEGSKA (reference sequence). This CDR3 contains 13 residues. The CDR3 DNA is TGCAGTGCTCCGGCTAGCTCCTACAATGAGCAGTTCTTC. Its protein is CSAPASSYNEQFF.

This chain's CDR3 is CSARVGPEQYF. In DNA form, the CDR3 reads TGCAGTGCTAGAGTGGGGCCCGAGCAGTACTTC. The V gene is TRBV20-1, the J gene TRBJ2-7; D possibly corresponds to TRBD1 (5 bases). This CDR3 spans 11 amino acids. Germline-derived CDR1 and CDR2 are DFQATT and SNEGSKA (reference sequence). With 1 base removed from V and 6 bases from J, the gap between germline ends came to 7 bases.

The chain links TRBV5-1 to TRBJ2-7; D might be TRBD2 (6 bases). The CDR3 loop spans 17 amino acids. The germline V gene encodes CDR1 SGHRS and CDR2 YFSETQ. Trimming removed 2 bases from V and 6 bases from J, with 24 bases in between. The CDR3 is CASSFSSVKTGILEQYF. DNA of the CDR3: TGCGCCAGCAGCTTCTCTAGCGTCAAAACGGGGATCCTCGAGCAGTACTTC.

The chain joins TRBV25-1 to TRBJ2-3, with D uncertain. Between the trimmed V and J ends, which lost 6 bases and 0 bases, there was a span of 7 bases. The CDR3 extends over 13 amino acids. CDR1 and CDR2 (germline): MGHDK, SYGVNS. CDR3 bases: TGTGCCAGCAGAGGGATTAGCACAGATACGCAGTATTTT. Encoded protein: CASRGISTDTQYF.

In its sample, this clonotype was seen a few times. This chain joins TRBV5-5 and TRBJ1-1, with TRBD1 matching 7 bases. The germline V gene has CDR1 SGHKS and CDR2 YYEKEE (reference sequence). CDR3 length equals 17 residues. V gave up 0 bases and J gave up 4 bases; unmatched junction bases: 12. The CDR3 region has the DNA TGTGCCAGCAGCTTGGGACAGGGCTACACCCGGGGCACTGAAGCTTTCTTT. Its translation is CASSLGQGYTRGTEAFF.

The count of this clonotype is one. The chain recombines TRBV20-1 with TRBJ2-1; TRBD2 agrees at 9 bases. CDR1 and CDR2 from the germline V gene are DFQATT and SNEGSKA (reference sequence). V gave up 8 bases and J gave up 4 bases; unmatched junction bases: 15. The CDR3 covers 16 residues. The CDR3 DNA follows: TGCAGTATCCCTGCTCGCTCGCGGGGGGGGTACAATGAGCAGTTCTTC. As protein: CSIPARSRGGYNEQFF.

The rearrangement uses TRBV15 and TRBJ1-1; D not resolved. Deletions cut 1 base from V and 5 bases from J, with 5 bases between. Germline V gives CDR1 LNHNV, CDR2 YYDKDF (reference sequence). The length of the CDR3 is 12 residues. The CDR3 nucleotides are TGTGCCACCAGCAGAGGTAGAACTGAAGCTTTCTTT. Translated, it gives CATSRGRTEAFF.

This clonotype was counted a few times. The chain is built from TRBV5-1 and TRBJ1-1; 8 positions match TRBD1. This CDR3 spans 13 amino acids. V lost 4 bases, J lost 5 bases, and 4 bases stayed unmatched. Germline V gene lookup returns CDR1 SGHRS and CDR2 YFSETQ. This CDR3 is CASSKTGETEAFF. The CDR3 bases are TGCGCCAGCAGCAAGACAGGGGAGACTGAAGCTTTCTTT. The complete variable domain, with remaining parts taken from reference TRBV5-1 and TRBJ1-1, reads KAGVTQTPRYLIKTRGQQVTLSCSPISGHRSVSWYQQTPGQGLQFLFEYFSETQRNKGNFPGRFSGRQFSNSRSEMNVSTLELGDSALYLCASSKTGETEAFFGQGTRLTVV.

This CDR3 is CASSRQGLYGYTF. The DNA for the CDR3 is TGTGCCAGCAGCCGACAGGGCCTCTATGGCTACACCTTC. This chain uses TRBV12-3 or TRBV12-4 with TRBJ1-2; 7 bases map to TRBD1. V lost 6 bases to trimming and J lost 4 bases; unmatched junction nucleotides: 5. The CDR3 runs to 13 residues.

This clonotype was seen once. The chain carries TRBV5-1 and TRBJ2-6; possible D gene TRBD2, 5 bases. Germline-derived CDR1 and CDR2 are SGHRS and YFSETQ. V dropped 4 bases and J dropped 2 bases, with 22 bases sitting between them. This CDR3 comprises 19 residues. Here the CDR3 reads CASSAFGLTEPAGANVLTF. In DNA, the CDR3 is TGCGCCAGCAGCGCCTTCGGACTGACGGAACCAGCTGGGGCCAACGTCCTGACTTTC. Variable domain in full (rest from reference TRBV5-1 and TRBJ2-6): KAGVTQTPRYLIKTRGQQVTLSCSPISGHRSVSWYQQTPGQGLQFLFEYFSETQRNKGNFPGRFSGRQFSNSRSEMNVSTLELGDSALYLCASSAFGLTEPAGANVLTFGAGSRLTVL.

The chain carries TRBV2 and TRBJ2-5; 9 bases map to TRBD1. The ends lost 7 bases at V and 2 bases at J; junction bases unmatched: 5. The CDR3 is 14 residues long. Germline V CDR1 and CDR2: SNHLY, FYNNEI. CDR3 nucleotide sequence: TGTGCCAGCACCCCGGGACAGGGACAAGAGACCCAGTACTTC. It is translated as CASTPGQGQETQYF.

This clonotype has just a few counts. The genes are TRBV28 and TRBJ1-1; D might be TRBD1 (6 bases). Germline V gives CDR1 MDHEN, CDR2 SYDVKM. The CDR3 is 17 amino acids. The ends were cut back, 6 bases at V and 5 bases at J, with 25 bases in the middle. In DNA form, the CDR3 reads TGTGCCAGCAGCTTGCTACCCAGCGGGGGGCGAAGTACTGAAGCTTTCTTT. As protein: CASSLLPSGGRSTEAFF.

The chain joins TRBV5-1 to TRBJ2-5; the D gene is possibly TRBD2 (6 bases). CDR1 SGHRS and CDR2 YFSETQ come from the germline V gene. This CDR3 is 15 amino acids long. Trimming removed 0 bases at V and 7 bases at J, with 16 bases between. The CDR3 DNA is TGCGCCAGCAGCTTGGGCCTGGAGGGTATGGTGACCCAGTACTTC. Its protein is CASSLGLEGMVTQYF.

This chain links TRBV9 with TRBJ2-1; 7 nucleotides agree with TRBD1. Trimming took 0 bases from V and 0 from J; bases not matched to a gene: 3. The germline V gene encodes CDR1 SGDLS and CDR2 YYNGEE. The CDR3 has 16 amino acids. CDR3 region: CASSVEGALSYNEQFF. CDR3 coding DNA: TGTGCCAGCAGCGTAGAGGGGGCCCTCTCCTACAATGAGCAGTTCTTC. Full variable domain (missing parts from reference TRBV9 and TRBJ2-1): DSGVTQTPKHLITATGQRVTLRCSPRSGDLSVYWYQQSLDQGLQFLIQYYNGEERAKGNILERFSAQQFPDLHSELNLSSLELGDSALYFCASSVEGALSYNEQFFGPGTRLTVL.

The genes are TRBV19 and TRBJ2-7, with D perhaps matching TRBD2 (6 bases). This CDR3 has 12 residues. Germline assignment: CDR1 LNHDA and CDR2 SQIVND (reference sequence). Between the trimmed V and J ends, which lost 9 bases and 0 bases, there was a span of 9 bases. CDR3 sequence reads: CARDGSSYEQYV. CDR3 nucleotides: TGTGCCAGGGACGGGAGCTCCTACGAGCAGTACGTC.

The chain uses TRBV25-1 and TRBJ2-7, with D unclear. The V gene lost 2 bases and the J gene lost 3 bases, with 11 bases spanning the gap. CDR3 size: 14 residues. Looked up from germline, CDR1 is MGHDK and CDR2 is SYGVNS. CDR3 sequence: CASSEGISVYEQYF. The CDR3 DNA follows: TGTGCCAGCAGTGAAGGGATCTCAGTCTACGAGCAGTACTTC.

The CDR3 region has the DNA TGTGCCATCAGTGACGGCCCGGCGGAGACCCAGTACTTC. Residues: CAISDGPAETQYF. The genes are TRBV10-3 and TRBJ2-5; no clear D. CDR1 and CDR2 (germline): ENHRY, SYGVKD. This CDR3 region has 13 residues. Trimming stripped 3 bases from V and 5 bases from J, with 10 bases between.